This TCR beta chain was obtained from a study of stem cell transplantation in POMP-related autoinflammatory disease. Study results and limitations: Across all analyzed T-cell subsets, patients with PRAID tended toward reduced diversity and increased clonality.

Prominent immunodeficiency with autoinflammation defined PRAID. Assay: immunoSEQ multiplex PCR; the TCRdb copy retains only in-frame clones and omits some. The data show thousands of clones, around 87% seen once. The junction had 7 bases not matched to a gene; V was cut back by 1 base and J by 10 bases. CDR1 is LGHNA, CDR2 YNFKEQ, per germline. The CDR3 is made up of 15 amino acids. As to this clone: The antigen remains unidentified.

Sequenced material: Tregs from PBMCs, taken after stem cell transplantation. The clonotype was recovered from a human patient with POMP-related autoinflammation and immune dysregulation (PRAID). These T cells may partly come from the graft donor. V is TRBV4-2 and J is TRBJ1-6; 7 positions agree with TRBD1. As DNA, the CDR3 is TGTGCCAGCAGCCAAGCTGTCACAGGGGAATCACCCCTCCACTTT. It specifies CASSQAVTGESPLHF.